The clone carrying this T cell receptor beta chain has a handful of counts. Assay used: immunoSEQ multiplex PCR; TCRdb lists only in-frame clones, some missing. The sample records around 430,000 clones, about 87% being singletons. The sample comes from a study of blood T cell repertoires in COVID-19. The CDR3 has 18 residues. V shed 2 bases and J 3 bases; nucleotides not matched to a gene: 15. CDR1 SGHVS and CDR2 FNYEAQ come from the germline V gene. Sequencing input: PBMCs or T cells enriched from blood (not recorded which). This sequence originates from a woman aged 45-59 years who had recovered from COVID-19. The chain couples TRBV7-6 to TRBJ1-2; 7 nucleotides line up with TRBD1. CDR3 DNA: TGTGCCAGCAGCTTATCAGCACAGCCGGGACAGCTAGACTATGGCTACACCTTC. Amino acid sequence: CASSLSAQPGQLDYGYTF.